The clone carrying this T cell receptor (beta chain) was seen ten or more times. The V and J ends lost 1 base and 4 bases, in that order; junction bases with no gene match: 2. This CDR3 is 15 amino acids long. CDR1 is SGHAT, CDR2 FQNNGV, per germline. The data derive from a study of regulatory T cells in long-lasting Graves disease. Documented time point: newly diagnosed GD, antithyroid drugs for less than 3 months. The TCR library was prepared using RNA isolated from PBMCs. Blood from the periphery, approximately 10 milliliters in all, was drawn into EDTA tubes. HTBI primers from iRepertoire and Arm-PCR of CDR3 regions yielded the TCR beta libraries. In the original analysis: Gene usage covered approximately 65 TRBV and some 13 TRBJ segments. TCRdb re-derived calls from the multiplex PCR reads in MiXCR, one entry per CDR3 protein. In this record, the V and J calls reflect TCRdb's handling and not the investigators' own analysis. The sample has almost 450,000 distinct CDR3 sequences; 16% are singletons.

These data also formed part of another study, on T cells in Graves' hyperthyroidism and ophthalmopathy.

The rearrangement links TRBV11-2 to TRBJ2-7; 12 nucleotides align to TRBD2. Source: peripheral blood mononuclear cells (PBMCs), taken at new diagnosis, from a patient treated with antithyroid drugs. This TCR derives from a woman between 25 and 40 years old with Graves disease. Here the CDR3 reads CASSLVLAGGYEQYF. CDR3 coding DNA: TGTGCCAGCAGCTTAGTACTAGCGGGAGGTTACGAGCAGTACTTC.